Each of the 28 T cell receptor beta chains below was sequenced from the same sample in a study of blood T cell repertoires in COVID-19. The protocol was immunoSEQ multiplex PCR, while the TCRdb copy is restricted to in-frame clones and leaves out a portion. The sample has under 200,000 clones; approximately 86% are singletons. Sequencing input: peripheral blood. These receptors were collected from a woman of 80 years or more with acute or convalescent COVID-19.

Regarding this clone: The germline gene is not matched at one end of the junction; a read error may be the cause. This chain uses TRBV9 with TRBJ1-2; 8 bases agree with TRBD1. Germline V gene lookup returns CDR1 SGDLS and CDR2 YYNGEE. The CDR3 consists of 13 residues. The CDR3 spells CASNTRGQGAAIF. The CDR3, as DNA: TGTGCCAGCAACACTAGGGGGCAGGGGGCCGCTATCTTC.

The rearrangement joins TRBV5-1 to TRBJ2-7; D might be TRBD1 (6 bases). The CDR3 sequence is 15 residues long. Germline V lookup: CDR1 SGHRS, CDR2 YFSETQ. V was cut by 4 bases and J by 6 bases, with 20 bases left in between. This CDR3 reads CASSIRDTSPSEQYF. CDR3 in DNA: TGCGCCAGCAGCATCCGGGACACGTCCCCCAGCGAGCAGTACTTC. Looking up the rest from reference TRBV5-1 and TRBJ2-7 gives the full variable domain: KAGVTQTPRYLIKTRGQQVTLSCSPISGHRSVSWYQQTPGQGLQFLFEYFSETQRNKGNFPGRFSGRQFSNSRSEMNVSTLELGDSALYLCASSIRDTSPSEQYFGPGTRLTVT.

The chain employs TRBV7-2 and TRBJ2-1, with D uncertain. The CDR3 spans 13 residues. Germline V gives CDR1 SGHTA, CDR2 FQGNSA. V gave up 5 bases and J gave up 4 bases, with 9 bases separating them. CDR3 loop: CASSLQIYNEQFF. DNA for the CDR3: TGTGCCAGCAGCCTCCAGATTTACAATGAGCAGTTCTTC.

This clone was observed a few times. The CDR3 protein is CATSRDWGVEQYF. The CDR3 coding sequence is TGTGCCACCAGCAGAGATTGGGGGGTCGAGCAGTACTTC. The gene calls are TRBV15 and TRBJ2-7, with D maybe TRBD2 (6 bases). The ends were cut back, 0 bases at V and 6 bases at J, with 9 bases in the middle. Germline-derived CDR1 and CDR2 are LNHNV and YYDKDF (reference sequence). There are 13 residues in the CDR3.

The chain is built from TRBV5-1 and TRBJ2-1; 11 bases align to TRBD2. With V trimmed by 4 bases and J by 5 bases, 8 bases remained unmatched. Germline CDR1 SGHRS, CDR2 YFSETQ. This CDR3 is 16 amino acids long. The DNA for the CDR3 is TGCGCCAGCAGCACCGAGGTAGCGGGAGGGAACAATGAGCAGTTCTTC. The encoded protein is CASSTEVAGGNNEQFF.

In nucleotides, the CDR3 is TGCGCCAGCAGAAGCGACAGACTTAATCAGCCCCAGCATTTT. It yields the protein CASRSDRLNQPQHF. The rearrangement joins TRBV10-2 to TRBJ1-5; possibly TRBD1 for D (5 bases). V was cut by 6 bases and J by 4 bases, with 13 bases left in between. CDR3 length: 14 residues. Germline-derived CDR1 and CDR2 are WSHSY and SAAADI.

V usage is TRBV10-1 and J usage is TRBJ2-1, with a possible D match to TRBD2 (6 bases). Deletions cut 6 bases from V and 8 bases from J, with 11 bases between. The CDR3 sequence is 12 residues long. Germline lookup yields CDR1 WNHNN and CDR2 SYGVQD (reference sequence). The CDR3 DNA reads TGCGCCAGCAGCGAAACTAGCTATGAGCAGTTCTTC. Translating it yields CASSETSYEQFF.

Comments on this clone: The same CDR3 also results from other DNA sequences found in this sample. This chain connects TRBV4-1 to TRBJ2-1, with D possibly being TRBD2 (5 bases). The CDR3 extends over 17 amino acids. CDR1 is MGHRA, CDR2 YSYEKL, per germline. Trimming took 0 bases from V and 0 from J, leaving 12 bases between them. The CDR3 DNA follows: TGCGCCAGCAGCCAAGAGAGCGGCTCGCGCTCCTACAATGAGCAGTTCTTC. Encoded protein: CASSQESGSRSYNEQFF.

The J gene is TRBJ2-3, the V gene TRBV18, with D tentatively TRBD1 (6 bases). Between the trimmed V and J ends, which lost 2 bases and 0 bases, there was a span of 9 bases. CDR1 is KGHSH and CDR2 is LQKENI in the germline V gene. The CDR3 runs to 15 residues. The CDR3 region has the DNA TGTGCCAGCTCACCAGGACAGAAGAGCACAGATACGCAGTATTTT. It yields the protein CASSPGQKSTDTQYF.

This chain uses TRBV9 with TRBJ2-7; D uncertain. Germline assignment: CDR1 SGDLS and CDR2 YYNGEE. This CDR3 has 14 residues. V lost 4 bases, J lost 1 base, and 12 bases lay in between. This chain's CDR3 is CASSPTPESYEQYF. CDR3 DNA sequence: TGTGCCAGCAGCCCGACTCCGGAATCCTACGAGCAGTACTTC.

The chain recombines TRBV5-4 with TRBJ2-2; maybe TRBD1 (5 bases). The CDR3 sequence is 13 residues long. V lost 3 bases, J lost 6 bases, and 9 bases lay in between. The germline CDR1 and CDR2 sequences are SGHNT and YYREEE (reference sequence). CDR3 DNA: TGTGCCAGCAGCTCCACAGGTCCCGGGGAGCTGTTTTTT. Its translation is CASSSTGPGELFF. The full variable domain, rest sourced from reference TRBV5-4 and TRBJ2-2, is ETGVTQSPTHLIKTRGQQVTLRCSSQSGHNTVSWYQQALGQGPQFIFQYYREEENGRGNFPPRFSGLQFPNYSSELNVNALELDDSALYLCASSSTGPGELFFGEGSRLTVL.

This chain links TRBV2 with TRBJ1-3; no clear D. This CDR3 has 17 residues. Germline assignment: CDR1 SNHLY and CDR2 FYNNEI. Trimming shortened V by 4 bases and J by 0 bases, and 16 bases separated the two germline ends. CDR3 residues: CASSAGPEGFSGNTIYF. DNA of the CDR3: TGTGCCAGCAGTGCTGGGCCCGAGGGATTCTCTGGAAACACCATATATTTT.

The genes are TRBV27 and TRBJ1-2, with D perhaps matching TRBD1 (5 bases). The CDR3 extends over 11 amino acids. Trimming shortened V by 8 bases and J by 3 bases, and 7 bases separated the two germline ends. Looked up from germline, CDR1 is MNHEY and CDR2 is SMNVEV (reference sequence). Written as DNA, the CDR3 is TGTGCCAGCCAGACAGACTATGGCTACACCTTC. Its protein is CASQTDYGYTF.

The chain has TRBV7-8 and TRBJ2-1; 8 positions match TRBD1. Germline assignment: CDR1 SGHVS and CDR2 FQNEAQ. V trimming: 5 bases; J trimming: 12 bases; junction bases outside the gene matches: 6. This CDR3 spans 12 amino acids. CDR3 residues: CASSTDRDAQFF. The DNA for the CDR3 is TGTGCCAGCAGCACGGACAGGGACGCGCAGTTCTTC.

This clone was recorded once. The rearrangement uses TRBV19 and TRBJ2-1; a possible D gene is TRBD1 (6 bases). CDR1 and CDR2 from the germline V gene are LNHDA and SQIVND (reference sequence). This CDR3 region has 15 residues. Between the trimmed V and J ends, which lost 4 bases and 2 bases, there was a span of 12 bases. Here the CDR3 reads CASSTDRNPYNEQFF. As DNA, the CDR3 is TGTGCCAGTAGTACCGACAGGAACCCCTACAATGAGCAGTTCTTC.

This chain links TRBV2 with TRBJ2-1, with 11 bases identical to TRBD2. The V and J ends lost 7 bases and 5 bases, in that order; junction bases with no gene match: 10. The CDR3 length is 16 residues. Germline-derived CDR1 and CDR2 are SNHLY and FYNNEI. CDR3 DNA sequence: TGTGCCAGCACCGAAGGAACTAGCGGGAGTCACAATGAGCAGTTCTTC. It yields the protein CASTEGTSGSHNEQFF.

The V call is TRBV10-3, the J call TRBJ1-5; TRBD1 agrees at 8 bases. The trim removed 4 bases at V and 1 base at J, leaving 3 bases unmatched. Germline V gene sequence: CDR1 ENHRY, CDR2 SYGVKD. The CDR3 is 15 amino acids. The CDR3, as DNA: TGTGCCATCAGTGGGACAGGGATAAGCAATCAGCCCCAGCATTTT. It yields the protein CAISGTGISNQPQHF.

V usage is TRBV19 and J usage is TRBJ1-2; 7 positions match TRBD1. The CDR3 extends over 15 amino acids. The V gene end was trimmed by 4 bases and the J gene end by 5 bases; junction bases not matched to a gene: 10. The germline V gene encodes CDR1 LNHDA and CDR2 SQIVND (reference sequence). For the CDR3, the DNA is TGTGCCAGTAGTACCTCGACAGGGACCCAATATGGCTACACCTTC. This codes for CASSTSTGTQYGYTF.

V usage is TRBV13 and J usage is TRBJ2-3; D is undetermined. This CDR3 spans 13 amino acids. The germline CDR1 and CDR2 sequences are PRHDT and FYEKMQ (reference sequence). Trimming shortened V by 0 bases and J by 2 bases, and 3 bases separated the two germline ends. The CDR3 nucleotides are TGTGCCAGCAGCTTAGGCTACACAGATACGCAGTATTTT. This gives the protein CASSLGYTDTQYF.

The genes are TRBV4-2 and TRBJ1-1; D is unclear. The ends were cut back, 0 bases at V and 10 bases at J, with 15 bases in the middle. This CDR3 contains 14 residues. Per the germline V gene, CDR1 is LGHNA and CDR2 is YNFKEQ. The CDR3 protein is CASSQDQAQTGAFF. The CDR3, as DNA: TGTGCCAGCAGCCAAGATCAAGCACAAACGGGAGCTTTCTTT.

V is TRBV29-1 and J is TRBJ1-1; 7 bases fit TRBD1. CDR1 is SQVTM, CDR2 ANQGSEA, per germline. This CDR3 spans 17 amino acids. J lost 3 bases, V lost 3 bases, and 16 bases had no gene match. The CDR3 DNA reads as TGCAGCGTTGATGACGACATCGGGGACAGAGTTTACACTGAAGCTTTCTTT. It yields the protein CSVDDDIGDRVYTEAFF.

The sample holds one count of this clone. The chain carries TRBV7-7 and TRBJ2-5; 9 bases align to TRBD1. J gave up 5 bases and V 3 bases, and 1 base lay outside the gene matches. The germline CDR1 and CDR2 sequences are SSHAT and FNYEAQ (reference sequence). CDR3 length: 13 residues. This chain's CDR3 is CASSFDRGETQYF. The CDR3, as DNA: TGTGCCAGCAGCTTCGACAGGGGGGAGACCCAGTACTTC. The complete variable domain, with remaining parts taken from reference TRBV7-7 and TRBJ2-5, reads GAGVSQSPRYKVTKRGQDVTLRCDPISSHATLYWYQQALGQGPEFLTYFNYEAQPDKSGLPSDRFSAERPEGSISTLTIQRTEQRDSAMYRCASSFDRGETQYFGPGTRLLVL.

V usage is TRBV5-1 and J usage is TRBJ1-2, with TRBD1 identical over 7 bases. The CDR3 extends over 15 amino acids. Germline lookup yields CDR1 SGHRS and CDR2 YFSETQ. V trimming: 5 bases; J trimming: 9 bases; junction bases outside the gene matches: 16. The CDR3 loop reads CASSSLPGGLYRYTF. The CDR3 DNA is TGCGCCAGCAGTTCCCTTCCAGGGGGATTGTATCGCTACACCTTC.

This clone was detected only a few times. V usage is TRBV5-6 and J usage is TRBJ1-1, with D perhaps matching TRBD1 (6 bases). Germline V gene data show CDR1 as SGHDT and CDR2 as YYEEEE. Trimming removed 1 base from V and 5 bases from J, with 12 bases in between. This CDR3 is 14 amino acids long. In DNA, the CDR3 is TGTGCCAGCAGCTTGTTGGGGGCTGGGACTGAAGCTTTCTTT. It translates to CASSLLGAGTEAFF.

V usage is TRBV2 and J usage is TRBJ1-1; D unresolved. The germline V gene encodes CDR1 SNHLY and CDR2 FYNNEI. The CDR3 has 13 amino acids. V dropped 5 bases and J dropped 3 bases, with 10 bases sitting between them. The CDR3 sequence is CASSPARDTEAFF. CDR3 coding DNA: TGTGCCAGCAGTCCCGCGAGGGACACTGAAGCTTTCTTT. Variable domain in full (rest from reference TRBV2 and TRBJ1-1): EPEVTQTPSHQVTQMGQEVILRCVPISNHLYFYWYRQILGQKVEFLVSFYNNEISEKSEIFDDQFSVERPDGSNFTLKIRSTKLEDSAMYFCASSPARDTEAFFGQGTRLTVV.

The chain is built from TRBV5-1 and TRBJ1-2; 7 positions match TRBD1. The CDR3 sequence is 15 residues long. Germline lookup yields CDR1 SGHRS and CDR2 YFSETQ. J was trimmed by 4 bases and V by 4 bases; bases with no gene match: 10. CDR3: CASSVLTGAGYGYTF. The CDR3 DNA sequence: TGCGCCAGCAGCGTGCTCACAGGGGCTGGCTATGGCTACACCTTC.

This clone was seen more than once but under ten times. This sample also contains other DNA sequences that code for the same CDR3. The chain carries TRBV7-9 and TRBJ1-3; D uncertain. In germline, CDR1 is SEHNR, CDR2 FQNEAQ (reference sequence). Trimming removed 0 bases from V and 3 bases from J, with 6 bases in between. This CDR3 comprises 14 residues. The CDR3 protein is CASSLAGSGNTIYF. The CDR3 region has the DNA TGTGCCAGCAGCTTAGCAGGGAGTGGAAACACCATATATTTT.

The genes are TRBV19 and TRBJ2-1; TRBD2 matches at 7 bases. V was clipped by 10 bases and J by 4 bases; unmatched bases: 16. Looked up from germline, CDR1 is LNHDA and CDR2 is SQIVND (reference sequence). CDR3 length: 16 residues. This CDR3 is CATSNTGRESYNEQFF. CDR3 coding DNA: TGTGCCACCAGCAATACGGGGCGGGAGAGTTACAATGAGCAGTTCTTC.